These 15 T cell receptor beta chains were all obtained from the same sample, sequenced in a study of spatial heterogeneity in lung cancer. MiXCR was run by TCRdb on the 5' RACE reads, yielding one entry per CDR3 protein. The sample records roughly 60,000 distinct CDR3 sequences, less than 10% being singletons. As for time point: sample taken at primary tumor resection. Whole RNA from tumor, nontumor lung or frozen PBMC was sequenced unsorted. The starting material was PBMCs, obtained at surgery. These TCRs come from a female donor with early-stage non-small cell lung cancer.

V gene TRBV29-1 combines with J gene TRBJ1-1; tentatively, D is TRBD1 (5 bases). The germline V and J ends were trimmed by 4 bases and 7 bases, with 10 bases remaining between them. Germline V gene sequence: CDR1 SQVTM, CDR2 ANQGSEA. There are 11 residues in the CDR3. This CDR3 is CSVGRENEAFF. The CDR3 nucleotides are TGCAGCGTTGGCAGGGAGAATGAAGCTTTCTTT.

The chain is built from TRBV5-1 and TRBJ1-4, with no clear D. This CDR3 spans 13 amino acids. The germline gives CDR1 SGHRS, CDR2 YFSETQ. V was trimmed by 3 bases and J by 8 bases, leaving 11 bases between them. CDR3 sequence: CASSSVGKEKLFF. The CDR3 DNA follows: TGCGCCAGCAGCTCGGTAGGGAAAGAAAAACTGTTTTTT.

This clonotype was recorded at least ten times. V and J are TRBV12-3 or TRBV12-4 and TRBJ1-1; the D gene is possibly TRBD1 (6 bases). V was pared by 4 bases and J by 1 base, with 19 bases between. This CDR3 spans 17 amino acids. Here the CDR3 reads CASSSPISGGKNTEAFF. In DNA form, the CDR3 reads TGTGCCAGCAGTTCCCCCATTTCGGGGGGCAAGAACACTGAAGCTTTCTTT.

The CDR3 sequence: CSGLWGFTEAFF. CDR3 DNA: TGCAGCGGCCTATGGGGATTCACTGAAGCTTTCTTT. The chain carries TRBV29-1 and TRBJ1-1, with no clear D. The CDR3 sequence is 12 residues long. Per germline, CDR1 SQVTM and CDR2 ANQGSEA. Trimming removed 7 bases at V and 4 bases at J, with 13 bases between.

By share, this clonotype counts as medium-sized (0.01 to 0.1%). CDR3 in DNA: TGCGCCAGCAGCCCAACTAGCTCCTTTAAGAACGATGAGCAGTTCTTC. It specifies CASSPTSSFKNDEQFF. The rearrangement joins TRBV5-1 to TRBJ2-1; possibly TRBD2 for D (6 bases). The CDR3 loop spans 16 amino acids. V was trimmed by 4 bases and J by 8 bases, leaving 22 bases between them. CDR1 and CDR2 from the germline V gene are SGHRS and YFSETQ.

This clonotype was counted a few times. V and J are TRBV24-1 and TRBJ2-3; D is tentatively TRBD1 or TRBD2 (6 bases each). Trimming pared 3 bases from V and 2 bases from J, leaving 17 bases between. Germline CDR1 is KGHDR and CDR2 is SFDVKD. This CDR3 is built from 17 residues. CDR3 DNA sequence: TGTGCCACCAGTGATCCGGGGGCCTACTCTGACACAGATACGCAGTATTTT. Its translation is CATSDPGAYSDTDTQYF.

The chain joins TRBV19 to TRBJ1-5; tentative D call: TRBD1 (5 bases). This CDR3 region has 13 residues. V was trimmed by 7 bases and J by 5 bases, leaving 12 bases between them. Per germline, CDR1 LNHDA and CDR2 SQIVND (reference sequence). DNA of the CDR3: TGTGCCAGTACGAGAGGGGCCGATCAGCCCCAGCATTTT. This translates into CASTRGADQPQHF.

This clonotype was observed a few times. The rearrangement joins TRBV27 to TRBJ1-5; TRBD1 might be the D (5 bases). Germline values: CDR1 MNHEY, CDR2 SMNVEV (reference sequence). The CDR3 is 14 amino acids. The V gene lost 6 bases and the J gene lost 4 bases, with 13 bases spanning the gap. In nucleotides, the CDR3 is TGTGCCAGCAGCTGGCGGGGGGGGAATCAGCCCCAGCATTTT. Its translation: CASSWRGGNQPQHF.

This clonotype was recorded a few times. The V call is TRBV5-5, the J call TRBJ2-7; TRBD1 agrees at 7 bases. The length of the CDR3 is 16 residues. V lost 1 base to trimming and J lost 5 bases; unmatched junction nucleotides: 12. Germline V gene data show CDR1 as SGHKS and CDR2 as YYEKEE (reference sequence). The CDR3 DNA follows: TGTGCCAGCAGCTTGCGGAAGGGGGCAGTTCGCAACGAGCAGTACTTC. Its protein product is CASSLRKGAVRNEQYF.

The V gene is TRBV12-3 or TRBV12-4, the J gene TRBJ1-6; weak D call: TRBD1 (5 bases). Trimming removed 6 bases at V and 8 bases at J, with 23 bases between. The CDR3 loop spans 17 amino acids. The CDR3 loop reads CASSHGPTGGVYSPLHF. CDR3 sequence (DNA): TGTGCCAGCAGCCATGGGCCCACGGGGGGGGTCTATTCACCCCTCCACTTT.

This clonotype was observed at least ten times. This sequence joins TRBV28 and TRBJ2-5; perhaps TRBD2 as D (5 bases). This CDR3 is built from 13 residues. CDR1 and CDR2 (germline): MDHEN, SYDVKM. Trimming removed 5 bases at V and 4 bases at J, with 11 bases between. CDR3 sequence reads: CASSPTSLETQYF. The CDR3 DNA reads TGTGCCAGCAGTCCAACTAGTTTAGAGACCCAGTACTTC.

The genes are TRBV6-1 and TRBJ2-2; no clear D. CDR1 is MNHNS and CDR2 is SASEGT in the germline V gene. With 7 bases removed from V and 5 bases from J, the gap between germline ends came to 14 bases. This CDR3 is 14 amino acids long. This chain's CDR3 is CASNPQQVTGELFF. The CDR3, as DNA: TGTGCCAGCAACCCCCAGCAGGTTACCGGGGAGCTGTTTTTT.

This clonotype has only a few counts. The chain joins TRBV10-3 to TRBJ2-3; the match to TRBD1 covers 11 bases. V shed 3 bases, J shed 9 bases, and the junction held 8 bases outside the gene matches. Looked up from germline, CDR1 is ENHRY and CDR2 is SYGVKD. The CDR3 has 15 amino acids. CDR3 in amino acids: CAISEGTGGAETQYF. Here the CDR3 DNA reads TGTGCCATCAGTGAAGGGACAGGGGGGGCCGAGACGCAGTATTTT.

In the case of this clonotype: Just one base apart from a much larger clone, this may be a read error. V and J are TRBV27 and TRBJ2-3; a possible D gene is TRBD1 (5 bases). Germline lookup yields CDR1 MNHEY and CDR2 SMNVEV (reference sequence). The CDR3 covers 15 residues. For the CDR3, the DNA is TGTGCCAGCAGTTTTAGTAGGGGCAACACAGATGCGCAGTATTTT. This codes for CASSFSRGNTDAQYF.

J is TRBJ1-5 and V is TRBV9; TRBD1 might be the D (5 bases). Trimming took 0 bases from V and 0 from J, leaving 10 bases between them. This CDR3 contains 16 residues. Germline CDR1 SGDLS, CDR2 YYNGEE. CDR3 nucleotides: TGTGCCAGCAGCGTAGACGGGGGTAATAGCAATCAGCCCCAGCATTTT. Residues: CASSVDGGNSNQPQHF.